This paragraph reports one TCR beta chain. CDR1 is SGHTA and CDR2 is FQGTGA in the germline V gene. This CDR3 spans 13 amino acids. J was trimmed by 2 bases and V by 5 bases; bases with no gene match: 2. Before the COVID-19 pandemic, during about 2010-2018, CD4+ T cells were taken from unexposed donors. Naive and memory CD4+ T cells came from enriched cryopreserved PBMCs. Measured with immunoSEQ multiplex PCR; TCRdb has only the in-frame clones, and not every one. Found here are roughly 68,000 clones, roughly 93% of them singletons; the top ten hold under 0.3%. This entry belongs to a study of CD4 T cells in relation to SARS-CoV-2 and coronaviruses.

The TCR was taken from a human donor in good health. The genes are TRBV7-3 and TRBJ2-5; TRBD1 aligns across 7 bases. What was sequenced was naive CD4+ T cells from PBMCs. Documented subset: naive CD4+ T cells isolated by negative enrichment. The CDR3 spells CASSPGQQETQYF. Here the CDR3 DNA reads TGTGCCAGCAGCCCGGGACAGCAAGAGACCCAGTACTTC.